The 18 T cell receptor beta chains listed next were all sequenced from one sample in a study of cytomegalovirus exposure and HLA in healthy donors (dated by TCRdb to about 2017). To prepare the library, the immunoSEQ multiplex PCR assay was applied. A mixture of 60 forward primers for TCR Vbeta segments and 13 reverse primers for TCR Jbeta segments was used in the multiplex PCR. The table was pulled from immuneACCESS by TCRdb, which kept in-frame rearrangements only. Such tables lose some clones; where checked, under half of the loss comes from unresolved V genes, and the rest has no known cause. The sample table contains over 100,000 clones; only one count was recorded for 75% to 80% of them. 3% to 4% of the sample goes to the ten largest clones. The sample consisted of PBMCs. Receptors originate from a woman under 40 in good health and CMV-seropositive.

The chain combines TRBV9 with TRBJ2-3; D possibly corresponds to TRBD2 (5 bases). The CDR3 covers 16 residues. CDR1 is SGDLS and CDR2 is YYNGEE in the germline V gene. V dropped 2 bases and J dropped 7 bases, with 20 bases sitting between them. CDR3 bases: TGTGCCAGCAGCGTCGGAGACTACTTAACCCCCAATACGCAGTATTTT. Translating gives CASSVGDYLTPNTQYF.

This clone has more than one count but fewer than ten. The genes are TRBV7-3 and TRBJ2-3; TRBD2 matches 11 bases. The V and J ends lost 3 bases and 4 bases, in that order; junction bases with no gene match: 3. Germline lookup yields CDR1 SGHTA and CDR2 FQGTGA. The CDR3 has 15 amino acids. This chain's CDR3 is CASSLGLAVADTQYF. The CDR3 bases are TGTGCCAGCAGCTTGGGACTAGCGGTTGCAGATACGCAGTATTTT.

The CDR3 DNA reads TGTGCCAGCGGTTCGACACACCGAAAGTACCAAGAGACCCAGTACTTC. Its protein is CASGSTHRKYQETQYF. The genes are TRBV6-6 and TRBJ2-5, with D hard to call. The V end lost 8 bases, the J end lost 0 bases, and 19 bases lay between the germline ends. Germline V gene data show CDR1 as MNHNY and CDR2 as SVGAGI (reference sequence). The CDR3 is 16 amino acids.

This clone has a single count. This rearrangement joins TRBV10-3 to TRBJ2-7; D might be TRBD2 (6 bases). Germline lookup yields CDR1 ENHRY and CDR2 SYGVKD. The CDR3 runs 13 residues. Trimming pared 2 bases from V and 10 bases from J, leaving 15 bases between. The CDR3 DNA follows: TGTGCCATCAGTGAGGATCCGGGCGGGAAACAGTACTTC. It is translated as CAISEDPGGKQYF.

This chain links TRBV5-6 with TRBJ2-7, with a weak D call TRBD1 (6 bases). Trimming removed 4 bases from V and 9 bases from J, with 11 bases in between. This CDR3 contains 11 residues. Germline assignment: CDR1 SGHDT and CDR2 YYEEEE. DNA of the CDR3: TGTGCCAGCAGCGGGGGACACTGGCAGTACTTC. Residues: CASSGGHWQYF.

This chain joins TRBV18 and TRBJ1-3; 8 positions agree with TRBD1. The CDR3 runs 18 residues. Trimming removed 3 bases from V and 0 bases from J; junction bases left unmatched: 10. Germline V gene lookup returns CDR1 KGHSH and CDR2 LQKENI. Here the CDR3 reads CASSPGQGARFSGNTIYF. For the CDR3, the DNA is TGTGCCAGCTCACCTGGGCAGGGGGCCCGCTTCTCTGGAAACACCATATATTTT.

The chain has TRBV19 and TRBJ1-1; the D gene is possibly TRBD1 (6 bases). This CDR3 is 15 amino acids long. V lost 6 bases to trimming and J lost 4 bases, with 18 bases between them. The germline V gene encodes CDR1 LNHDA and CDR2 SQIVND (reference sequence). The CDR3 DNA reads TGTGCCAGTAGATCCCGAACAGGGACGGGCACTGAAGCTTTCTTT. It codes for CASRSRTGTGTEAFF.

The chain recombines TRBV28 with TRBJ1-1; D ambiguous. Deletions cut 8 bases from V and 0 bases from J, with 10 bases between. The CDR3 covers 13 residues. Germline V gives CDR1 MDHEN, CDR2 SYDVKM. The CDR3 nucleotides are TGTGCCAGCGCCCTTCGAGTGAACACTGAAGCTTTCTTT. Its translation is CASALRVNTEAFF.

The chain joins TRBV28 to TRBJ1-1, with 7 bases lining up with TRBD1. The CDR3 totals 12 residues. The germline V gene has CDR1 MDHEN and CDR2 SYDVKM. V lost 4 bases to trimming and J lost 10 bases; unmatched junction nucleotides: 6. This CDR3 reads CASSSRGTVAFF. CDR3 DNA sequence: TGTGCCAGCAGTTCACGAGGGACAGTAGCTTTCTTT.

By sample fraction, this clone is large. The rearrangement joins TRBV28 to TRBJ2-5; TRBD2 might be the D (7 bases). V lost 6 bases and J lost 5, with 16 bases in between. The CDR3 loop spans 14 amino acids. Germline lookup yields CDR1 MDHEN and CDR2 SYDVKM. CDR3 loop: CASRGGGALETQYF. In DNA, the CDR3 is TGTGCCAGCAGAGGAGGGGGGGCGTTGGAGACCCAGTACTTC.

The chain joins TRBV13 to TRBJ2-5; D is possibly TRBD2 (6 bases). CDR1 is PRHDT, CDR2 FYEKMQ, per germline (reference sequence). V was clipped by 5 bases and J by 5 bases, with 15 bases between them. The CDR3 is 14 amino acids. The CDR3 is CASSPRGFGETQYF. DNA of the CDR3: TGTGCCAGCAGCCCACGGGGGTTTGGGGAGACCCAGTACTTC.

The chain is built from TRBV9 and TRBJ2-1, with 8 bases lining up with TRBD2. Trimming removed 4 bases from V and 5 bases from J; junction bases left unmatched: 5. CDR1 is SGDLS and CDR2 is YYNGEE in the germline V gene. The CDR3 has 14 residues. The CDR3 loop is CASSLTSDHNEQFF. Here the CDR3 DNA reads TGTGCCAGCAGCCTGACTAGCGACCACAATGAGCAGTTCTTC.

The V gene is TRBV5-1, the J gene TRBJ1-3, with a tentative D call TRBD1 (6 bases). Germline CDR1 is SGHRS and CDR2 is YFSETQ. This CDR3 has 14 residues. Trimming took off 4 bases at V and 0 bases at J, with 8 bases between the two ends. CDR3 DNA sequence: TGCGCCAGCAGCCAGGACAGCTCTGGAAACACCATATATTTT. Translation: CASSQDSSGNTIYF.

The V gene is TRBV9, the J gene TRBJ2-1, with 9 bases aligning to TRBD2. The CDR3 contains 17 residues. V lost 0 bases and J lost 6; bases outside the gene matches: 10. Germline CDR1 and CDR2: SGDLS and YYNGEE. This CDR3 is CASSVGGGGAGGNEQFF. In DNA form, the CDR3 reads TGTGCCAGCAGCGTAGGGGGCGGGGGGGCCGGCGGCAATGAGCAGTTCTTC.

The chain recombines TRBV7-2 with TRBJ2-3; 8 bases line up with TRBD1. V dropped 0 bases and J dropped 2; count of bases not matched to a gene: 7. Per germline, CDR1 SGHTA and CDR2 FQGNSA. This CDR3 contains 17 residues. The CDR3 bases are TGTGCCAGCAGCTTAGCTCAGGGGGACAGGACCACAGATACGCAGTATTTT. It translates to CASSLAQGDRTTDTQYF.

This chain uses TRBV2 with TRBJ2-2; the D gene is possibly TRBD2 (6 bases). The V gene's germline CDR1 is SNHLY and CDR2 FYNNEI. This CDR3 is 14 amino acids long. V was trimmed by 6 bases and J by 4 bases, leaving 12 bases between them. This chain's CDR3 is CASREGWVTGELFF. In nucleotides, the CDR3 is TGTGCCAGCAGGGAGGGCTGGGTCACCGGGGAGCTGTTTTTT.

The chain joins TRBV6-4 to TRBJ2-2; 8 nucleotides match TRBD2. Looked up from germline, CDR1 is MRHNA and CDR2 is SNTAGT. CDR3 length: 14 residues. Trimming at V came to 6 bases and at J to 0 bases, leaving 0 bases not matched to a gene. CDR3 bases: TGTGCCAGCAGACTAGCGGCGAACACCGGGGAGCTGTTTTTT. It specifies CASRLAANTGELFF.

CDR3 sequence reads: CATSRDIGGDYGYTF. DNA of the CDR3: TGTGCCACCAGCAGAGATATCGGGGGGGACTATGGCTACACCTTC. The chain is built from TRBV15 and TRBJ1-2, with TRBD1 as a possible D gene (5 bases). V was pared by 0 bases and J by 3 bases, with 11 bases between. The germline V gene encodes CDR1 LNHNV and CDR2 YYDKDF (reference sequence). The CDR3 loop spans 15 amino acids.